The sequence of this TCR beta chain was determined in a study of early T cells in non-severe SARS-CoV-2 infection. Germline V lookup: CDR1 LNHDA, CDR2 SQIVND (reference sequence). V lost 5 bases, J lost 5 bases, and 18 bases lay in between. The CDR3 length is 15 residues. Each CDR3 protein is one row after TCRdb ran MiXCR on the 5' RACE reads. The sample holds some 50,000 distinct CDR3 sequences, around a tenth seen once. The sample holds many counts of this clonotype. The TCR was taken from an adult who was a healthcare worker with PCR-confirmed SARS-CoV-2 infection or an uninfected control (not recorded which). V and J are TRBV19 and TRBJ1-1; TRBD1 might be the D (6 bases). Sequenced material: whole blood. CDR3 region: CASSEHRDGDTEAFF. CDR3 DNA: TGTGCCAGTAGTGAACACAGGGACGGGGATACTGAAGCTTTCTTT.